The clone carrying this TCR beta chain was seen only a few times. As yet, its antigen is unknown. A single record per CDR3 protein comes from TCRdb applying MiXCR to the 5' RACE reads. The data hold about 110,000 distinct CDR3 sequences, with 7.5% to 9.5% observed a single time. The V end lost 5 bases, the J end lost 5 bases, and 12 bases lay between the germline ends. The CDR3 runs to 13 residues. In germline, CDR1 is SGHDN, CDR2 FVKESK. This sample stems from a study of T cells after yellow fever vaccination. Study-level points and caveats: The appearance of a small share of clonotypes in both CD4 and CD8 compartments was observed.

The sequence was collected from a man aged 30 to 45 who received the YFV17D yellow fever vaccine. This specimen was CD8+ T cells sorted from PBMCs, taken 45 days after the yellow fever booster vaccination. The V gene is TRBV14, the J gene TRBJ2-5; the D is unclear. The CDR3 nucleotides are TGTGCCAGCAGCTACGCAAGGGCCGAGACCCAGTACTTC. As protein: CASSYARAETQYF.